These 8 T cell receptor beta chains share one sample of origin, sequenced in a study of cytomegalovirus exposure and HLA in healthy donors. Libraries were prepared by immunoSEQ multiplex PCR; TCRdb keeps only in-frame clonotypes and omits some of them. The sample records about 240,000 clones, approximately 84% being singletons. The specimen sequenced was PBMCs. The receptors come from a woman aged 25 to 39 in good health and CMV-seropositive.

The CDR3 coding sequence is TGCGCCAGCAGCTTGGTTGGACAGGCGGGGCAGCCCCAGCATTTT. Residues: CASSLVGQAGQPQHF. The chain uses TRBV5-1 and TRBJ1-5; 7 nucleotides match TRBD1. CDR1 is SGHRS and CDR2 is YFSETQ in the germline V gene. J gave up 7 bases and V 0 bases, and 7 bases lay outside the gene matches. The CDR3 is 15 residues long.

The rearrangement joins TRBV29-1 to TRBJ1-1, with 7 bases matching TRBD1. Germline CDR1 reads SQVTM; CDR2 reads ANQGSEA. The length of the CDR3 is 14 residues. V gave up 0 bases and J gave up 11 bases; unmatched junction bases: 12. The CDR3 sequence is CSVEDQVEGAGAFF. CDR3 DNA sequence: TGCAGCGTTGAAGATCAGGTGGAGGGGGCGGGGGCTTTCTTT.

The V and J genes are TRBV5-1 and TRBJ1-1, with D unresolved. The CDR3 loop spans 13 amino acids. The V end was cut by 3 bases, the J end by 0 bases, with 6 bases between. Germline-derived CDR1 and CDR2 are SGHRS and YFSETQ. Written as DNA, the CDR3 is TGCGCCAGCAGCTGGGCCATGAACACTGAAGCTTTCTTT. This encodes CASSWAMNTEAFF.

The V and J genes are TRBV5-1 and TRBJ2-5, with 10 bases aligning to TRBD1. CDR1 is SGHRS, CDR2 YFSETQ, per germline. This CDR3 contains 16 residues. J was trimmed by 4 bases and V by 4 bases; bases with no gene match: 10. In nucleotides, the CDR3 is TGCGCCAGCAGCACGGACAGGGGGGACCCGGGAGAGACCCAGTACTTC. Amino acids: CASSTDRGDPGETQYF.

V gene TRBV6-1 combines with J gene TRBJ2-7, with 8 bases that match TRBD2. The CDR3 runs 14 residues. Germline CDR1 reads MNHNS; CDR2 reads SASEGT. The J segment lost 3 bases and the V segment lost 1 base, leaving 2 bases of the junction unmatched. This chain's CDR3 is CASSEERGSYEQYF. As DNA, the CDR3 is TGTGCCAGCAGTGAAGAGCGGGGGAGCTACGAGCAGTACTTC.

CDR3 protein: CASSDPREAFF. The CDR3 region has the DNA TGTGCCAGCAGCGATCCCAGAGAAGCTTTCTTT. The chain uses TRBV5-5 and TRBJ1-1; the D is unclear. CDR1 SGHKS and CDR2 YYEKEE come from the germline V gene (reference sequence). V was pared by 4 bases and J by 8 bases, with 9 bases between. CDR3 length: 11 amino acids.

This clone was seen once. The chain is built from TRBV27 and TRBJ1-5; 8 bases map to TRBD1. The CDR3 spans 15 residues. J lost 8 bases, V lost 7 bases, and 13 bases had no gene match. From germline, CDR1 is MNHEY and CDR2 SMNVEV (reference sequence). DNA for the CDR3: TGTGCCAGCACCCCGACAGGGGTAGGCTTGAAGCCCCAGCATTTT. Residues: CASTPTGVGLKPQHF.

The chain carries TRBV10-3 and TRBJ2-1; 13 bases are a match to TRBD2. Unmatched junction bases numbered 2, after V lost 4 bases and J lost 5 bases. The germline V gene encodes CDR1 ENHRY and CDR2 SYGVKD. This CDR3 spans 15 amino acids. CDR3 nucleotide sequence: TGTGCCATCAGTGTGGGACTAGCGGGAAACAATGAGCAGTTCTTC. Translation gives CAISVGLAGNNEQFF.